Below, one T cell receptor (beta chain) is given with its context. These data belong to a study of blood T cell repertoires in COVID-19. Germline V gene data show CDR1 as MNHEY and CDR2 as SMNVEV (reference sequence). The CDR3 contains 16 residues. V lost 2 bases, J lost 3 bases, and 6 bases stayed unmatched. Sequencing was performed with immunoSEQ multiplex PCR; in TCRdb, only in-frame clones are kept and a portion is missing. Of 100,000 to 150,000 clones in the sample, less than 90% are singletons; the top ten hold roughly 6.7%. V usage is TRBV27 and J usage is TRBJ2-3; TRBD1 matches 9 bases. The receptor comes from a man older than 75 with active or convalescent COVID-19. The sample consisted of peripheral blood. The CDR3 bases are TGTGCCAGCAGTTTACCCACAGGGGGCAGGACAGATACGCAGTATTTT. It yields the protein CASSLPTGGRTDTQYF.